This note documents a single T cell receptor (beta chain) sequence. Its antigen specificity is not known. The sample holds no much larger clone one base away, and base qualities are not on file. The immunoSEQ hsTCRB v3.0 assay was used at survey level resolution to sequence the TRB variable region. TRB sequencing targeted a depth of about 40,000-50,000 T-cell genomes per sample. An Illumina MiSeq with a v3 150-cycle kit was used to sequence the pooled TRB libraries. The study's own analysis went as follows. Repertoire analysis was run in R within a reproducible Nextflow workflow that covered QC, data transformation and analysis. Custom analyses were implemented in LymphoSeq2, an R package for AIRR-Seq data exploration. A handful of samples yielding fewer than 5000 total TRB sequences were excluded, leaving approximately 200 analyzed HIV repertoires. Of the roughly 180 retained HIV repertoires, about 60 were collected before and 129 after ART initiation. Repertoires were downsampled to 5000 TRB nucleotide sequences, and summary statistics were averaged over 100 downsampling iterations. The analysis kept only TRB sequences whose CDR3 regions were at least seven amino acids long. A Shannon entropy-derived clonality score and the Gini coefficient were used to measure diversity. In repertoire networks, the top 5000 CDR3 amino acid sequences were linked whenever an edit distance of one separated two sequences. For TRB CDR3 amino acid sequences, GLIPH2 was used to predict antigen specificity groups and MHC restriction. To flag known associations with CMV, EBV, HIV or tissue antigens, CDR3 amino acid sequences were compared against VDJdb and McPAS-TCR. Pre-ART, post-ART and control groups were compared with Wilcoxon signed-rank tests and Holm-Bonferroni correction. In TCRdb, the immuneACCESS table is reduced to in-frame sequences with V and J assigned. These tables do not hold every clone; where another copy was compared, an unresolved V gene accounts for under half, and the others remain unexplained. V and J calls and clone size come straight from that table; D and trimming were deduced from the DNA. Across this sample there are roughly 32,000 clones, with about 98% seen only once. Over 1.5% of the sample belongs to the ten largest clones.

The data originate from a study of long-term antiretroviral therapy in people with HIV (dated by TCRdb to between 2022 and 2023). About the full investigation: Collection of the earliest samples took place about a decade ahead of the 2015 WHO recommendation for immediate ART, at a time when ART was typically delayed until CD4 counts fell. About a third of the roughly 30 participants with HIV were female. A total of roughly 200 cryopreserved PBMC samples came from a few dozen adults with confirmed HIV infection and were collected serially over a mean of roughly 6 years (range 1-12). A retrospective serial study tested whether changes in peripheral blood TRB repertoire composition and diversity were associated with ART initiation and durable HIV suppression. No cross-contamination during QIAcube processing was seen in test extractions of a monoclonal T-cell line run alongside 30 to 35 polyclonal samples.

Overall study results and their limits: Limited PBMC availability meant only the TCR beta chain was sequenced, without alpha chain pairing. ART initiation was associated with a significant increase in TRB diversity, but diversity stayed significantly below transplant donor controls even after long-term ART. CDR3 length ranges in HIV repertoires were narrower than in controls, and network structure suggested an antigen-experienced repertoire with only a slight naive shift after ART. At every time point, the repertoire was dominated by expanded TRB clones first identified before ART initiation, although this dominance fluctuated and, in many PLHIV, declined after ART. No data were available on ART adherence, viral resistance or therapy changes, limiting inferences about post-ART repertoire changes. The samples were dated from about 2004 to 2018, and the ART regimens that were used may be less effective than current ART regimens. Because pre-ART samples had limited cell numbers, profiling was done on unsorted PBMC rather than on sorted CD4+ and CD8+ T cells.

Participants were included only if at least one PBMC sample before ART initiation and at least two post-ART samples were available. All participants with HIV were treated in the United States of America. Before DNA extraction, cryopreserved samples containing about 0.9-11 million PBMC were thawed and washed. At the time of the earliest PBMC sample, participants with HIV were aged between roughly 20 and 60 years. Each participant contributed PBMC samples from 1-4 timepoints before ART initiation and 2-8 timepoints after ART initiation, with a median of 7 samples. For every participant, serial HIV viral load, CD4+ T-cell count, ART history and demographic data were obtained. Using a Qiagen kit on a QIAcube, genomic DNA was extracted from unsorted PBMC, with samples processed in batches of 12. V sheds 0 bases and J sheds 4 bases, leaving 10 bases between their ends. Sequences LGHNA (CDR1) and YNFKEQ (CDR2) are obtained from the germline V gene. The CDR3 goes from the cysteine to the phenylalanine over 15 residues. Solely the CDR3 DNA is kept, with 45 bases framed from the first base.

Source: unsorted PBMCs, taken 7.6 years after starting antiretroviral therapy. This receptor was identified in a man aged 25 to 40 with HIV. The rearrangement joined TRBV4-2 to TRBJ1-3, with the D segment identity uncertain. CDR3 region: CASSQEVTLGNTIYF. The bases read TGTGCCAGCAGCCAAGAAGTAACCCTGGGAAACACCATATATTTT.